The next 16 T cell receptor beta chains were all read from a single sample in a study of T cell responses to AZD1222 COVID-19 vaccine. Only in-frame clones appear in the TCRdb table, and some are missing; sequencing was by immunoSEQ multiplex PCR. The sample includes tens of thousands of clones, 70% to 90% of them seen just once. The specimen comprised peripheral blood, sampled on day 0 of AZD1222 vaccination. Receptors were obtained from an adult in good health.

The CDR3 loop reads CASSPTGGYNQPQHF. The CDR3 DNA follows: TGTGCCAGCTCACCTACAGGGGGCTACAATCAGCCCCAGCATTTT. The V and J genes are TRBV18 and TRBJ1-5; TRBD1 agrees at 9 bases. Trimming cost V 3 bases and J 3 bases; bases outside gene matches: 3. Per the germline V gene, CDR1 is KGHSH and CDR2 is LQKENI. The CDR3 loop spans 15 amino acids. Combining the CDR3 with reference TRBV18 and TRBJ1-5 gives the whole variable domain NAGVMQNPRHLVRRRGQEARLRCSPMKGHSHVYWYRQLPEEGLKFMVYLQKENIIDESGMPKERFSAEFPKEGPSILRIQQVVRGDSAAYFCASSPTGGYNQPQHFGDGTRLSIL.

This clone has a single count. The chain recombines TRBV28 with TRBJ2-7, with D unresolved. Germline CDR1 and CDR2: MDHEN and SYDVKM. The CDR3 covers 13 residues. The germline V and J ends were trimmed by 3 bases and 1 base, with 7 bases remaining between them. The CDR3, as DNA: TGTGCCAGCAGTTTGTCCGCTTCCTACGAGCAGTACTTC. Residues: CASSLSASYEQYF.

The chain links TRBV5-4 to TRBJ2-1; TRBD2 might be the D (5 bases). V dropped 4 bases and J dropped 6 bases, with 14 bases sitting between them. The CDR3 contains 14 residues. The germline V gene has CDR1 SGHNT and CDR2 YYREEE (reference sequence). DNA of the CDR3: TGTGCCAGCAGCGTGCCCCGAGGGCGCAATGAGCAGTTCTTC. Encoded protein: CASSVPRGRNEQFF.

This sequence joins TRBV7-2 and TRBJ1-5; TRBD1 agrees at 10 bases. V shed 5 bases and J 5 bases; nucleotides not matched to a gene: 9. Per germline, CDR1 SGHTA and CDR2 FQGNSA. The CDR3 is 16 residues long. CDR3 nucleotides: TGTGCCAGCAGCCGTGGAGGACAGGGGGATTATCAGCCCCAGCATTTT. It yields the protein CASSRGGQGDYQPQHF.

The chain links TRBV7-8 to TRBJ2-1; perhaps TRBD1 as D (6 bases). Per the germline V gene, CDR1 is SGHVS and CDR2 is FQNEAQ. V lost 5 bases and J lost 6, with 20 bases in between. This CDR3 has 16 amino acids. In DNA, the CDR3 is TGTGCCAGCAGCCCTACCTGGACAGTTCATCCCAATGAGCAGTTCTTC. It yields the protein CASSPTWTVHPNEQFF.

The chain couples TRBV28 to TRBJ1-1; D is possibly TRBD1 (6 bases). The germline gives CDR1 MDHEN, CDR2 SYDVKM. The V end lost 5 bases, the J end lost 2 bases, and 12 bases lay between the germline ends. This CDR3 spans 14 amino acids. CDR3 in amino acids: CASSATGLNTEAFF. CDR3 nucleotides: TGTGCCAGCAGTGCGACAGGCCTAAACACTGAAGCTTTCTTT.

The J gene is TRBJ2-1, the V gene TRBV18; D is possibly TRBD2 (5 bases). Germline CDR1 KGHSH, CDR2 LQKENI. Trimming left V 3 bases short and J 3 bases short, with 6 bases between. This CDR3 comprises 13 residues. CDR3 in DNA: TGTGCCAGCTCACCGGCGGGCTACAATGAGCAGTTCTTC. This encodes CASSPAGYNEQFF.

CDR3 residues: CATQGAYEQYF. The CDR3 region has the DNA TGTGCCACTCAGGGGGCCTACGAGCAGTACTTC. The chain carries TRBV19 and TRBJ2-7, with 7 bases lining up with TRBD1. Germline lookup yields CDR1 LNHDA and CDR2 SQIVND (reference sequence). The CDR3 has 11 amino acids. Trimming removed 10 bases from V and 2 bases from J; junction bases left unmatched: 2.

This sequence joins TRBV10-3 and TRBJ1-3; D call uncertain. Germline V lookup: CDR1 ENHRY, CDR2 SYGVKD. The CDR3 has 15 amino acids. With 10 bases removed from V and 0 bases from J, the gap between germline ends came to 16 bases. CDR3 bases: TGTGCCACCATCCAGCCGGTTCTCTCTGGAAACACCATATATTTT. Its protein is CATIQPVLSGNTIYF.

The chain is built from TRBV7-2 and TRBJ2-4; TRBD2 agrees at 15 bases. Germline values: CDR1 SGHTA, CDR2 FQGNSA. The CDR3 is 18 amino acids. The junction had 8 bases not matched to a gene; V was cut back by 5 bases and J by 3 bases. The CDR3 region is CASSLGLAGGGGKNIQYF. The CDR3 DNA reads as TGTGCCAGCAGCCTGGGACTAGCGGGAGGTGGGGGCAAAAACATTCAGTACTTC.

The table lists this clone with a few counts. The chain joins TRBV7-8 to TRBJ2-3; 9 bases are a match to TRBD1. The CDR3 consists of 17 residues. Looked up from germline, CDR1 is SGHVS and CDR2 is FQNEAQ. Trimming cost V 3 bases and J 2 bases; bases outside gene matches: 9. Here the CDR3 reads CASSFPVGTGYTDTQYF. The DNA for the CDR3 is TGTGCCAGCAGCTTTCCCGTGGGGACAGGGTACACAGATACGCAGTATTTT.

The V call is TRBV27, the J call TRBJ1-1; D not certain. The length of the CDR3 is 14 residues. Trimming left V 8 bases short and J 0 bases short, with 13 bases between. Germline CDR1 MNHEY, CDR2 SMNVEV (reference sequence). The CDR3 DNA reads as TGTGCCAGCCGGCCGGGAGGCCTGAACACTGAAGCTTTCTTT. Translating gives CASRPGGLNTEAFF.

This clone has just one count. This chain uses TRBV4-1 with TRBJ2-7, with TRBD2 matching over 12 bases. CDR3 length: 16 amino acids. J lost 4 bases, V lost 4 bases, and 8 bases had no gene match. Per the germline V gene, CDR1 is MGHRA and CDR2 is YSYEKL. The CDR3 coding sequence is TGCGCCAGCAGCCGCACCCTAGCGGGGGGGGCGTACGAGCAGTACTTC. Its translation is CASSRTLAGGAYEQYF.

CDR3 DNA: TGTGCCAGCAGCTTCAGACCCGGGACAGGGGTTTTCTATGGCTACACCTTC. Residues: CASSFRPGTGVFYGYTF. V gene TRBV11-2 combines with J gene TRBJ1-2, with 10 bases aligning to TRBD1. The J segment lost 4 bases and the V segment lost 3 bases, leaving 11 bases of the junction unmatched. This CDR3 is built from 17 residues. Per the germline V gene, CDR1 is SGHAT and CDR2 is FQNNGV.

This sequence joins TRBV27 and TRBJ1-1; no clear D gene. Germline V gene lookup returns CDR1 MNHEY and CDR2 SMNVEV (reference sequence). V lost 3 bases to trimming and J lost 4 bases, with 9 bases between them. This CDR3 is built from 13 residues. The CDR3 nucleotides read TGTGCCAGCAGTTTCCAAGGAAGCACTGAAGCTTTCTTT. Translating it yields CASSFQGSTEAFF.

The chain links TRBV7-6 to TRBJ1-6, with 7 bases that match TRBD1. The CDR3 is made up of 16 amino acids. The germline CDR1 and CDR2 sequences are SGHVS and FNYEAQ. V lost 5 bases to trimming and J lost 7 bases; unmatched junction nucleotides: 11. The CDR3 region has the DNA TGTGCCAGCAGCCAAGAATCCGGGACAGTAAATTCACCCCTCCACTTT. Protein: CASSQESGTVNSPLHF.